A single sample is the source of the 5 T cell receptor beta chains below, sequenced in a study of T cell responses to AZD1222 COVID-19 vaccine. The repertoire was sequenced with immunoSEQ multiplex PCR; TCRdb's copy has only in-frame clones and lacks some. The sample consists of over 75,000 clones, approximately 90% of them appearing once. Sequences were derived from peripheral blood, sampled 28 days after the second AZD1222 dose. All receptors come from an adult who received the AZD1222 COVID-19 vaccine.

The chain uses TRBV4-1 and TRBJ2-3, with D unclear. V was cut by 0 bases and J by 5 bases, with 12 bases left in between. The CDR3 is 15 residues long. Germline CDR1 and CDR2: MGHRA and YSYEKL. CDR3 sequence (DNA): TGCGCCAGCAGCCAAGATAGGGTAGCAGGAGATACGCAGTATTTT. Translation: CASSQDRVAGDTQYF.

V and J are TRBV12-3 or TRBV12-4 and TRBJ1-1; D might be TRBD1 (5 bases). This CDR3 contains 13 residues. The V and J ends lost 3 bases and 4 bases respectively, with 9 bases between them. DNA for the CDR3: TGTGCCAGCAGTTTTGCGGGACTCACTGAAGCTTTCTTT. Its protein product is CASSFAGLTEAFF.

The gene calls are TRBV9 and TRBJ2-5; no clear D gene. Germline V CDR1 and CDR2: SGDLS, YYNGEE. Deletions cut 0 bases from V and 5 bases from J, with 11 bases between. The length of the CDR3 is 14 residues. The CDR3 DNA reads TGTGCCAGCAGCGTAGGGAACATCGTGGAGACCCAGTACTTC. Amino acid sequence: CASSVGNIVETQYF.

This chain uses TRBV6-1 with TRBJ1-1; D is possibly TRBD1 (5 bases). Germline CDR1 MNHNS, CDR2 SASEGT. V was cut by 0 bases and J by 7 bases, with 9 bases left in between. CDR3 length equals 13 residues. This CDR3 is CASSEAGGYEAFF. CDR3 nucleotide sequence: TGTGCCAGCAGTGAAGCGGGGGGATATGAAGCTTTCTTT.

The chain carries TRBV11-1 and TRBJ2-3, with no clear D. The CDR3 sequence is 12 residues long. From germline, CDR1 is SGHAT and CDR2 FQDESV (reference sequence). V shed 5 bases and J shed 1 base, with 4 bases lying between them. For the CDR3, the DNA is TGTGCCAGCAGCGTCCGCACAGATACGCAGTATTTT. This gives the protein CASSVRTDTQYF. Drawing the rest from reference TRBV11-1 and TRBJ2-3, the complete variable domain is EAEVAQSPRYKITEKSQAVAFWCDPISGHATLYWYRQILGQGPELLVQFQDESVVDDSQLPKDRFSAERLKGVDSTLKIQPAELGDSAMYLCASSVRTDTQYFGPGTRLTVL.